These 19 T cell receptor beta chains originate from one sample sequenced in a study of identical twins. TCRdb ran MiXCR on the 5' RACE reads and lists one entry per CDR3 protein. The data contain 1,800,000 or so distinct CDR3 sequences, about 32% of them seen just once; the ten biggest clones take up 0.25% to 0.3%. Material for sequencing was cord blood. The receptors stem from a newborn girl in good health.

This clonotype occurred a few times. The J gene is TRBJ1-2, the V gene TRBV12-5; the match to TRBD1 covers 9 bases. Unmatched junction bases numbered 3, after V lost 4 bases and J lost 6 bases. The CDR3 totals 13 residues. The germline V gene encodes CDR1 LGHNT and CDR2 FRNRAP. This chain's CDR3 is CASGWDRVNGYTF. The CDR3 region has the DNA TGTGCTAGTGGTTGGGACAGGGTTAATGGCTACACCTTC.

In this sample, this clonotype turned up many times. The rearrangement links TRBV6-2 or TRBV6-3 to TRBJ1-2, with D maybe TRBD1 (5 bases). Germline CDR1 and CDR2: MNHEY and SVGEGT. Trimming took off 5 bases at V and 1 base at J, with 20 bases between the two ends. The CDR3 is 17 amino acids. The DNA for the CDR3 is TGTGCCAGCAGTCGCACCTTGGGACGGACTAATAACTATGGCTACACCTTC. It translates to CASSRTLGRTNNYGYTF.

Concerning this clonotype: A much bigger clone sits one base away, suggesting this may be a read error. The V call is TRBV6-5, the J call TRBJ2-4, with unresolved D. CDR3 length: 17 amino acids. The germline CDR1 and CDR2 sequences are MNHEY and SVGAGI. CDR3 in amino acids: CACSYSTGRTAKNIQYF. Written as DNA, the CDR3 is TGTGCCTGCAGTTACTCCACTGGCAGGACAGCCAAAAACATTCAGTACTTC.

This clonotype was counted once. The rearrangement joins TRBV5-1 to TRBJ2-2, with D tentatively TRBD2 (5 bases). Trimming took off 3 bases at V and 4 bases at J, with 16 bases between the two ends. Germline CDR1 SGHRS, CDR2 YFSETQ. This CDR3 has 16 amino acids. The CDR3 loop reads CASSSLLGRGTGELFF. The CDR3 DNA reads TGCGCCAGCAGCTCCTTACTAGGTCGTGGCACCGGGGAGCTGTTTTTT.

This chain uses TRBV6-5 with TRBJ2-1; a possible D gene is TRBD2 (5 bases). V lost 5 bases, J lost 7 bases, and 15 bases lay in between. Germline CDR1 reads MNHEY; CDR2 reads SVGAGI. The CDR3 totals 14 residues. This CDR3 reads CASSHYGGQNEQFF. The CDR3 bases are TGTGCCAGCAGTCACTATGGAGGCCAAAATGAGCAGTTCTTC.

The gene calls are TRBV4-1 and TRBJ2-1, with 9 bases aligning to TRBD2. Germline CDR1 MGHRA, CDR2 YSYEKL. This CDR3 is built from 15 residues. Germline trimming cut 0 bases from V and 8 bases from J; bases unmatched to any gene: 5. CDR3 loop: CASSQDGSGSDEQFF. As DNA, the CDR3 is TGCGCCAGCAGCCAAGATGGTAGCGGGAGTGATGAGCAGTTCTTC.

Remarks on this clonotype: Possible read error: a much larger clone is one base away. The genes are TRBV4-2 and TRBJ2-4, with 10 bases identical to TRBD2. Per the germline V gene, CDR1 is LGHNA and CDR2 is YNFKEQ. The length of the CDR3 is 19 residues. J was trimmed by 1 base and V by 1 base; bases with no gene match: 10. DNA for the CDR3: TGTGCCAGCAGCCAAGGGCTCGCTAGCGGGAGCCCTGCCAAAAACATTCAGTACTTC. Its protein product is CASSQGLASGSPAKNIQYF.

The chain recombines TRBV11-2 with TRBJ1-2; weak D call: TRBD1 (5 bases). V gave up 3 bases and J gave up 4 bases, with 15 bases separating them. The CDR3 consists of 15 residues. Germline-derived CDR1 and CDR2 are SGHAT and FQNNGV. The CDR3 sequence: CASSFPGTDLYGYTF. The CDR3 region has the DNA TGTGCCAGCAGCTTTCCCGGGACGGACCTCTATGGCTACACCTTC.

This clonotype was recorded a few times. V usage is TRBV5-8 and J usage is TRBJ1-2, with D maybe TRBD1 (5 bases). CDR1 SGHTS and CDR2 YDEGEE come from the germline V gene. This CDR3 has 15 amino acids. V was pared by 1 base and J by 3 bases, with 13 bases between. The CDR3 sequence is CASSLRTRIYYGYTF. CDR3 nucleotides: TGTGCCAGCAGCTTGCGGACAAGAATCTACTATGGCTACACCTTC.

As regards this clonotype: The missing conserved phenylalanine or tryptophan at the end of this CDR3 makes a read error likely. The V call is TRBV28, the J call TRBJ1-1; maybe TRBD1 (5 bases). Trimming removed 6 bases from V and 3 bases from J, with 14 bases in between. Germline values: CDR1 MDHEN, CDR2 SYDVKM. There are 14 residues in the CDR3. CDR3 DNA: TGTGCCAGCAGCCTTAGGGGAGGATACACTGAAGCTTTCATT. Residues: CASSLRGGYTEAFI.

The chain has TRBV20-1 and TRBJ1-4; D is perhaps TRBD1 (6 bases). V lost 0 bases and J lost 5, with 10 bases in between. This CDR3 region has 14 residues. The germline CDR1 and CDR2 sequences are DFQATT and SNEGSKA (reference sequence). CDR3 DNA: TGCAGTGCTAGAGATTGGCAGGGGAATGAAAAACTGTTTTTT. This encodes CSARDWQGNEKLFF.

The rearrangement uses TRBV12-3 or TRBV12-4 and TRBJ2-1, with TRBD2 matching 7 bases. This CDR3 region has 14 residues. Trimming cost V 2 bases and J 5 bases; bases outside gene matches: 3. The CDR3 DNA reads as TGTGCCAGCAGTTTATATGGGACTAACAATGAGCAGTTCTTC. It translates to CASSLYGTNNEQFF.

CDR3 protein: CASSDQRGARRETQYF. DNA for the CDR3: TGTGCCAGCAGTGATCAGCGGGGGGCCCGTCGGGAGACCCAGTACTTC. The chain is built from TRBV2 and TRBJ2-7; 9 nucleotides line up with TRBD2. The J call could be wrong; TRBJ2-5 is a better fit for the DNA end. The CDR3 runs 16 residues. The germline gives CDR1 SNHLY, CDR2 FYNNEI.

This chain links TRBV13 with TRBJ1-1; D is perhaps TRBD1 (5 bases). This CDR3 is built from 15 residues. The germline CDR1 and CDR2 sequences are PRHDT and FYEKMQ (reference sequence). V lost 2 bases and J 1 base, leaving 11 bases between the germline ends. The CDR3 is CASSLFQGPNTEAFF. The CDR3 nucleotides are TGTGCCAGCAGCTTATTCCAGGGACCGAACACTGAAGCTTTCTTT.

The chain links TRBV29-1 to TRBJ1-1; 7 bases align to TRBD1. The CDR3 is made up of 15 amino acids. From germline, CDR1 is SQVTM and CDR2 ANQGSEA. With V trimmed by 5 bases and J by 1 base, 10 bases remained unmatched. In DNA form, the CDR3 reads TGCAGCGTTTGGTTGGGGGGACAGCCGAACACTGAAGCTTTCTTT. It translates to CSVWLGGQPNTEAFF.

This clonotype has at least ten counts. The chain is built from TRBV2 and TRBJ2-5, with D possibly TRBD2 on 7 matching bases. This CDR3 spans 14 amino acids. Germline V gene data show CDR1 as SNHLY and CDR2 as FYNNEI. Trimming left V 7 bases short and J 3 bases short, with 15 bases between. The CDR3 loop reads CASISAGAKETQYF. The CDR3 DNA is TGTGCCAGCATCTCCGCGGGGGCGAAAGAGACCCAGTACTTC.

This clonotype was counted at least ten times. V is TRBV2 and J is TRBJ1-2; tentatively, D is TRBD1 (5 bases). Germline lookup yields CDR1 SNHLY and CDR2 FYNNEI. This CDR3 region has 13 residues. Trimming shortened V by 2 bases and J by 6 bases, and 10 bases separated the two germline ends. CDR3 sequence (DNA): TGTGCCAGCAGTGAAACCCCAGGGCATGGCTACACCTTC. This codes for CASSETPGHGYTF.

This clonotype was counted between two and nine times. The chain joins TRBV4-1 to TRBJ2-3; D is uncertain. Trimming took 5 bases from V and 2 from J, leaving 8 bases between them. Germline values: CDR1 MGHRA, CDR2 YSYEKL. The CDR3 is made up of 13 amino acids. As DNA, the CDR3 is TGCGCCAGCAGCTCCTCCAACACAGATACGCAGTATTTT. This sequence encodes CASSSSNTDTQYF.

On this clonotype itself: This may stem from a read error, because a much larger clone lies one nucleotide away. The CDR3, as DNA: TGCATTGCTTCGGGCGATTCCTACGAGCAGTACTTC. Protein sequence: CIASGDSYEQYF. The chain carries TRBV20-1 and TRBJ2-7; unclear D gene. Germline CDR1 reads DFQATT; CDR2 reads SNEGSKA (reference sequence). The CDR3 has 12 residues.